This T cell receptor (beta chain) was profiled in a study of identical twins. Germline assignment: CDR1 MNHEY and CDR2 SVGAGI. The CDR3 totals 16 residues. V lost 0 bases and J 2 bases, leaving 13 bases between the germline ends. TCRdb processed the 5' RACE reads anew with MiXCR; each CDR3 protein has one entry. The sample yields roughly 540,000 distinct CDR3 sequences, about 20% seen once. These records were also assigned to another study, of T cells expressing NK-cell markers.

The specimen sequenced was CD4+ T cells sorted from blood. This TCR was sampled from a woman aged 18-29 years in good health. The rearrangement joins TRBV6-5 to TRBJ1-1; D is ambiguous. The CDR3 bases are TGTGCCAGCAGTTACTCCAACGCACCAGTTAACACTGAAGCTTTCTTT. This codes for CASSYSNAPVNTEAFF.